A single sample gave rise to the 17 T cell receptor beta chains below, sequenced in a study of a mutant IDH1 vaccine in newly diagnosed glioma. Here immunoSEQ multiplex PCR was the method, and the copy in TCRdb shows in-frame clones only, minus some. The sample shows 77,000 or so clones, approximately 78% of them seen only once. These receptors have no identified antigens. Time point: week 47, end of study. Topical imiquimod accompanied each vaccine dose, which consisted of 300 ug of mutant IDH1 20-mer peptide. The sample here was PBMCs, taken from a glioma patient whose treatment included an IDH1 peptide vaccine. These receptors all come from a man aged 40-55 years with glioma.

V and J are TRBV5-1 and TRBJ1-2; D remains unclear. The V end was cut by 2 bases, the J end by 3 bases, with 8 bases between. CDR1 is SGHRS, CDR2 YFSETQ, per germline. The CDR3 is made up of 13 amino acids. The DNA for the CDR3 is TGCGCCAGCAGCTTCACAGTGGACTATGGCTACACCTTC. This encodes CASSFTVDYGYTF.

The chain recombines TRBV7-2 with TRBJ2-4; D unresolved. The CDR3 contains 11 residues. V lost 3 bases, J lost 5 bases, and 2 bases lay in between. The germline V gene has CDR1 SGHTA and CDR2 FQGNSA. CDR3 protein: CASSFQNIQYF. CDR3 DNA: TGTGCCAGCAGCTTCCAAAACATTCAGTACTTC. The entire variable domain, with the rest obtained from reference TRBV7-2 and TRBJ2-4, is as follows: GAGVSQSPSNKVTEKGKDVELRCDPISGHTALYWYRQSLGQGLEFLIYFQGNSAPDKSGLPSDRFSAERTGGSVSTLTIQRTQQEDSAVYLCASSFQNIQYFGAGTRLSVL.

The chain employs TRBV5-4 and TRBJ2-1, with D unresolved. The germline V gene encodes CDR1 SGHNT and CDR2 YYREEE (reference sequence). The CDR3 extends over 13 amino acids. The V and J ends lost 0 bases and 8 bases respectively, with 9 bases between them. The CDR3 spells CASSLAGWDEQFF. CDR3 DNA: TGTGCCAGCAGCTTGGCCGGGTGGGATGAGCAGTTCTTC.

This clone turned up a few times. V gene TRBV6-1 combines with J gene TRBJ2-5, with 10 bases aligning to TRBD2. The J segment lost 2 bases and the V segment lost 5 bases, leaving 5 bases of the junction unmatched. CDR1 is MNHNS and CDR2 is SASEGT in the germline V gene. This CDR3 region has 15 residues. CDR3 region: CASSPVAGGQETQYF. The CDR3 DNA follows: TGTGCCAGCAGTCCAGTAGCGGGGGGACAAGAGACCCAGTACTTC.

This rearrangement joins TRBV30 to TRBJ2-7, with 7 bases that match TRBD1. The trim removed 2 bases at V and 3 bases at J, leaving 13 bases unmatched. Germline-derived CDR1 and CDR2 are GTSNPN and SVGIG (reference sequence). CDR3 length: 16 amino acids. CDR3 bases: TGTGCCTGGAGTCCATACACTTCAGGGGGTCGCTACGAGCAGTACTTC. This gives the protein CAWSPYTSGGRYEQYF.

The chain combines TRBV4-3 with TRBJ2-7; no clear D. Germline loops: CDR1 LGHNA, CDR2 YSLEER. V dropped 2 bases and J dropped 3 bases, with 14 bases sitting between them. This CDR3 contains 15 residues. CDR3 amino acids: CASSQLIDGVYEQYF. As DNA, the CDR3 is TGCGCCAGCAGCCAACTTATTGACGGTGTCTACGAGCAGTACTTC.

The genes are TRBV18 and TRBJ1-2; 7 bases match TRBD1. J gave up 4 bases and V 3 bases, and 5 bases lay outside the gene matches. The CDR3 has 14 residues. The V gene's germline CDR1 is KGHSH and CDR2 LQKENI. The CDR3 region has the DNA TGTGCCAGCTCACCGGCGGGACAGTTCTATGGCTACACCTTC. Translation gives CASSPAGQFYGYTF.

J is TRBJ1-2 and V is TRBV18; 12 bases are shared with TRBD1. Germline V CDR1 and CDR2: KGHSH, LQKENI. The CDR3 runs to 15 residues. The trim removed 3 bases at V and 7 bases at J, leaving 6 bases unmatched. Here the CDR3 reads CASSPPGQGAPGYTF. The DNA of the CDR3 is TGTGCCAGCTCACCTCCGGGACAGGGGGCGCCTGGCTACACCTTC. Full variable domain (remainder filled in from reference TRBV18 and TRBJ1-2): NAGVMQNPRHLVRRRGQEARLRCSPMKGHSHVYWYRQLPEEGLKFMVYLQKENIIDESGMPKERFSAEFPKEGPSILRIQQVVRGDSAAYFCASSPPGQGAPGYTFGSGTRLTVV.

The chain uses TRBV7-6 and TRBJ2-7; D might be TRBD1 (6 bases). From germline, CDR1 is SGHVS and CDR2 FNYEAQ. V was trimmed by 8 bases and J by 4 bases, leaving 15 bases between them. The CDR3 is 13 residues long. CDR3 amino acids: CASGTFELYEQYF. As DNA, the CDR3 is TGTGCCAGCGGGACATTTGAACTTTACGAGCAGTACTTC.

The chain has TRBV7-9 and TRBJ2-5, with 14 bases aligning to TRBD2. This CDR3 has 18 residues. Trimming took 5 bases from V and 5 from J; bases not matched to a gene: 13. Germline V gives CDR1 SEHNR, CDR2 FQNEAQ (reference sequence). The CDR3 spells CASSRRLAGGPSRETQYF. The CDR3 coding sequence is TGTGCCAGCAGCCGAAGACTAGCGGGAGGGCCGAGTAGGGAGACCCAGTACTTC. Full variable domain (rest looked up from reference TRBV7-9 and TRBJ2-5): DTGVSQNPRHKITKRGQNVTFRCDPISEHNRLYWYRQTLGQGPEFLTYFQNEAQLEKSRLLSDRFSAERPKGSFSTLEIQRTEQGDSAMYLCASSRRLAGGPSRETQYFGPGTRLLVL.

The V gene is TRBV7-3, the J gene TRBJ2-1, with 9 nucleotides matching TRBD2. The CDR3 is made up of 16 amino acids. J gave up 1 base and V 5 bases, and 6 bases lay outside the gene matches. Germline loops: CDR1 SGHTA, CDR2 FQGTGA. The CDR3 protein is CASSRRAGGSYNEQFF. The CDR3 bases are TGTGCCAGCAGCAGAAGGGCGGGAGGGTCCTACAATGAGCAGTTCTTC.

The V call is TRBV5-1, the J call TRBJ2-2, with D perhaps TRBD1 (6 bases). The CDR3 consists of 15 residues. V gave up 0 bases and J gave up 4 bases, with 10 bases separating them. CDR1 SGHRS and CDR2 YFSETQ come from the germline V gene. As DNA, the CDR3 is TGCGCCAGCAGCTTGGGGGGACACCCCACCGGGGAGCTGTTTTTT. Its translation is CASSLGGHPTGELFF.

The J gene is TRBJ2-2, the V gene TRBV7-2; perhaps TRBD1 as D (6 bases). The CDR3 has 14 amino acids. V gave up 4 bases and J gave up 2 bases, with 8 bases separating them. The germline CDR1 and CDR2 sequences are SGHTA and FQGNSA. DNA of the CDR3: TGTGCCAGCAGCTGGACAGTAAACACCGGGGAGCTGTTTTTT. This codes for CASSWTVNTGELFF.

The chain has TRBV5-8 and TRBJ1-1, with D uncertain. Germline CDR1 SGHTS, CDR2 YDEGEE. This CDR3 has 13 residues. Trimming stripped 4 bases from V and 8 bases from J, with 15 bases between. Here the CDR3 DNA reads TGTGCCAGCAGCCACTTTGTTGTCGGGGAAGCTTTCTTT. Protein product: CASSHFVVGEAFF.

The rearrangement links TRBV30 to TRBJ2-7, with unresolved D. CDR1 is GTSNPN and CDR2 is SVGIG in the germline V gene (reference sequence). The CDR3 runs 13 residues. V was shortened by 8 bases and J by 1 base, with 15 bases between the two germline ends. Here the CDR3 DNA reads TGTGCCCGTGGGCGTGTTGGTTCCTACGAGCAGTACTTC. Its protein is CARGRVGSYEQYF. Drawing the rest from reference TRBV30 and TRBJ2-7, the complete variable domain is SQTIHQWPATLVQPVGSPLSLECTVEGTSNPNLYWYRQAAGRGLQLLFYSVGIGQISSEVPQNLSASRPQDRQFILSSKKLLLSDSGFYLCARGRVGSYEQYFGPGTRLTVT.

The chain combines TRBV11-2 with TRBJ2-1; 12 bases map to TRBD2. The CDR3 consists of 15 residues. The trim removed 5 bases at V and 11 bases at J, leaving 10 bases unmatched. Per germline, CDR1 SGHAT and CDR2 FQNNGV. CDR3 sequence: CASSPRLAGVKKQFF. CDR3 bases: TGTGCCAGCAGCCCCCGACTAGCGGGGGTAAAAAAGCAGTTCTTC. Full variable domain (rest looked up from reference TRBV11-2 and TRBJ2-1): EAGVAQSPRYKIIEKRQSVAFWCNPISGHATLYWYQQILGQGPKLLIQFQNNGVVDDSQLPKDRFSAERLKGVDSTLKIQPAKLEDSAVYLCASSPRLAGVKKQFFGPGTRLTVL.

This clone was observed once. This sequence joins TRBV28 and TRBJ1-1; D ambiguous. The CDR3 extends over 13 amino acids. Germline-derived CDR1 and CDR2 are MDHEN and SYDVKM. Trimming shortened V by 5 bases and J by 0 bases, and 7 bases separated the two germline ends. The CDR3 region has the DNA TGTGCCAGCAGTAATAGTATGAACACTGAAGCTTTCTTT. Translated, it gives CASSNSMNTEAFF.